The rows below give T cell receptor beta chains drawn from one sample of a study of T cell clonotyping in hematopoietic cell transplantation. Sequenced by immunoSEQ multiplex PCR; TCRdb stores in-frame clones only, minus some. Of approximately 19,000 clones in the sample, roughly 88% were seen once. The specimen comprised peripheral blood mononuclear cells, sampled before stem cell transplant. The receptor source for this set is a man aged 45-65 years with acute myeloid leukemia. Some clones in this sample may be carry-over from other donors' samples. Each CDR3 is given without its conserved first and last residue. Fields, in order: CDR3 length, J gene, V gene, clone size, CDR3 protein. Some rows have no size entry. The others give once, few or many, or a class for an expanded clone.

length: 11; J: TRBJ2-1; V: TRBV27; size: .; CDR3: ASRPLWGDEQF
length: 14; J: TRBJ1-3; V: TRBV5-1; size: .; CDR3: ASSTIPDRIGNTIY
length: 12; J: TRBJ1-2; V: TRBV28; size: .; CDR3: ASSPGPKNYGYT
length: 14; J: TRBJ1-5; V: TRBV5-6; size: .; CDR3: ASSFFQGASNQPQH
length: 10; J: TRBJ1-1; V: TRBV7-9; size: once; CDR3: ASSLAVAEAF
length: 14; J: TRBJ1-1; V: TRBV4-1; size: .; CDR3: ASSLGGGTGYTEAF
length: 10; J: TRBJ1-2; V: TRBV7-2; size: few; CDR3: ASSSPPERPI
length: 12; J: TRBJ2-7; V: TRBV28; size: .; CDR3: ASSWGAGAEEQY
length: 17; J: TRBJ1-6; V: TRBV2; size: .; CDR3: ASSEAEPFTGTVNSPLH
length: 13; J: TRBJ2-7; V: TRBV7-8; size: .; CDR3: ASSLEGGRNYEQY
length: 13; J: TRBJ1-1; V: TRBV7-2; size: .; CDR3: ASSSWGSMNTEAF
length: 13; J: TRBJ1-5; V: TRBV10-2; size: once; CDR3: ASSEWQVDNQPQH
length: 14; J: TRBJ1-2; V: TRBV29-1; size: .; CDR3: SVEDTRTGPAYGYT
length: 13; J: TRBJ2-7; V: TRBV7-2; size: .; CDR3: ASSPSGTQTYEQY
length: 12; J: TRBJ2-3; V: TRBV27; size: .; CDR3: ASSFRTPDGTQY
length: 11; J: TRBJ2-7; V: TRBV6-5; size: .; CDR3: ASSEAGIYEQY
length: 9; J: TRBJ2-1; V: TRBV30; size: .; CDR3: AWTPGEEQF
length: 13; J: TRBJ1-5; V: TRBV6-1; size: .; CDR3: ASSLGTVSNQPQH
length: 14; J: TRBJ2-2; V: TRBV2; size: .; CDR3: ASSPRQGTDTGELF
length: 14; J: TRBJ2-3; V: TRBV27; size: .; CDR3: ASSLGLRVLADTQY
length: 15; J: TRBJ2-7; V: TRBV5-1; size: .; CDR3: ASSWAQERGGSYEQY
length: 16; J: TRBJ2-2; V: TRBV28; size: .; CDR3: ASSSPRAGQTNTGELF
length: 15; J: TRBJ2-3; V: TRBV5-8; size: .; CDR3: ASSLGTNVRGADTQY
length: 14; J: TRBJ1-1; V: TRBV7-6; size: .; CDR3: ASSRTSGGGDTEAF
length: 11; J: TRBJ2-7; V: TRBV27; size: .; CDR3: ASSLRGAYEQY
length: 12; J: TRBJ1-2; V: TRBV5-1; size: .; CDR3: ASSSTVEVYGYT
length: 11; J: TRBJ2-7; V: TRBV19; size: .; CDR3: ASSLTVVYEQY
length: 14; J: TRBJ2-7; V: TRBV5-5; size: .; CDR3: ASSLAPRQEYYEQY
length: 13; J: TRBJ1-1; V: TRBV7-8; size: .; CDR3: ASSFRGTRGTEAF
length: 11; J: TRBJ2-3; V: TRBV7-8; size: .; CDR3: ATAASGTDTQY
length: 12; J: TRBJ1-1; V: TRBV11-2; size: .; CDR3: ASSWTEANTEAF
length: 12; J: TRBJ2-7; V: TRBV7-9; size: .; CDR3: ASSLGQESYEQY
length: 13; J: TRBJ1-4; V: TRBV6-6; size: .; CDR3: ASSYRSRENEKLF
length: 13; J: TRBJ1-5; V: TRBV19; size: .; CDR3: ASSMRTYSNQPQH
length: 15; J: TRBJ1-2; V: TRBV11-2; size: .; CDR3: ASSLKGYRQIHYGYT
length: 12; J: TRBJ2-7; V: TRBV27; size: .; CDR3: ASSLSGSPYEQY
length: 11; J: TRBJ1-1; V: TRBV11-2; size: .; CDR3: ASSLTANTEAF
length: 9; J: TRBJ1-3; V: TRBV27; size: .; CDR3: ASSFGNTIY
length: 7; J: TRBJ1-1; V: TRBV5-8; size: .; CDR3: ASSREAF
length: 11; J: TRBJ1-1; V: TRBV29-1; size: .; CDR3: SVGQGGNTEAF
length: 13; J: TRBJ1-1; V: TRBV14; size: .; CDR3: ASSPGDRRGRGAF
length: 13; J: TRBJ2-7; V: TRBV7-2; size: .; CDR3: ASSFMSGRTYEQY
length: 12; J: TRBJ1-1; V: TRBV10-3; size: .; CDR3: AVRRVVENTEAF
length: 12; J: TRBJ2-7; V: TRBV10-2; size: .; CDR3: ASMPGQGLYEQY
length: 11; J: TRBJ1-2; V: TRBV27; size: .; CDR3: ASRYRDRDGYT